A single T cell receptor beta chain is shown here with its context. The data are from a study of blood T cell repertoires in COVID-19. Clones were read by immunoSEQ multiplex PCR, and TCRdb kept only the in-frame ones, dropping some. Found here are 140,000 to 150,000 clones, around 90% of them singletons; the top ten hold around 1.9%. The CDR3 extends over 15 amino acids. CDR1 is KGHSH and CDR2 is LQKENI in the germline V gene. V gave up 3 bases and J gave up 7 bases; unmatched junction bases: 4. This receptor was obtained from a man aged 65 to 79 with acute or convalescent COVID-19. The chain recombines TRBV18 with TRBJ1-6, with 9 bases lining up with TRBD1. Sequencing was done on a sample of peripheral blood. The CDR3 region is CASSPMDRGNSPLHF. The CDR3 DNA reads TGTGCCAGCTCACCTATGGACAGGGGAAATTCACCCCTCCACTTT. Variable domain in full (rest from reference TRBV18 and TRBJ1-6): NAGVMQNPRHLVRRRGQEARLRCSPMKGHSHVYWYRQLPEEGLKFMVYLQKENIIDESGMPKERFSAEFPKEGPSILRIQQVVRGDSAAYFCASSPMDRGNSPLHFGNGTRLTVT.